Listed here are 30 T cell receptor beta chains from one sample, sequenced in a study of STAT3 mutations in large granular lymphocyte leukemia. Study findings and constraints: In T-cell large granular lymphocyte leukemia, about half of patients showed multiple immunodominant subclonotypes.

No antigen has been assigned to these receptors. Assay used: immunoSEQ multiplex PCR; TCRdb lists only in-frame clones, some missing. The top ten hold 50% to 65% of the sample, which has 5,000 to 7,000 clones, around 48% seen once. The source material was peripheral blood mononuclear cells. The source of these receptors is a woman in her 70s with T-cell large granular lymphocyte leukemia. Some clones in this sample may be carry-over from other donors' samples.

This clone was picked up a small number of times. This rearrangement joins TRBV30 to TRBJ2-4, with TRBD1 identical over 10 bases. The CDR3 is made up of 13 amino acids. Per germline, CDR1 GTSNPN and CDR2 SVGIG (reference sequence). The trim removed 4 bases at V and 7 bases at J, leaving 4 bases unmatched. The CDR3 DNA sequence: TGTGCCTGGATCTCGGGACAGGGGAACATTCAGTACTTC. Amino acid sequence: CAWISGQGNIQYF.

This clone has a single count. The J gene is TRBJ1-1, the V gene TRBV25-1; 9 nucleotides match TRBD1. Germline trimming cut 5 bases from V and 0 bases from J; bases unmatched to any gene: 4. CDR1 MGHDK and CDR2 SYGVNS come from the germline V gene. There are 15 residues in the CDR3. CDR3 loop: CASSTTGGMNTEAFF. CDR3 in DNA: TGTGCCAGCAGTACTACAGGGGGCATGAACACTGAAGCTTTCTTT. The variable domain in full, with the rest retrieved from reference TRBV25-1 and TRBJ1-1, is EADIYQTPRYLVIGTGKKITLECSQTMGHDKMYWYQQDPGMELHLIHYSYGVNSTEKGDLSSESTVSRIRTEHFPLTLESARPSHTSQYLCASSTTGGMNTEAFFGQGTRLTVV.

The chain has TRBV5-1 and TRBJ2-7; no firm D call. The CDR3 covers 14 residues. The germline CDR1 and CDR2 sequences are SGHRS and YFSETQ. The V end lost 0 bases, the J end lost 2 bases, and 9 bases lay between the germline ends. The CDR3 coding sequence is TGCGCCAGCAGCTTGGCCACGGAACCCTACGAGCAGTACTTC. This codes for CASSLATEPYEQYF. Filled out from reference TRBV5-1 and TRBJ2-7, the complete variable domain reads KAGVTQTPRYLIKTRGQQVTLSCSPISGHRSVSWYQQTPGQGLQFLFEYFSETQRNKGNFPGRFSGRQFSNSRSEMNVSTLELGDSALYLCASSLATEPYEQYFGPGTRLTVT.

The genes are TRBV7-9 and TRBJ1-2, with no clear D. V was pared by 1 base and J by 8 bases, with 11 bases between. Germline-derived CDR1 and CDR2 are SEHNR and FQNEAQ (reference sequence). The CDR3 covers 13 residues. CDR3 sequence reads: CASSLGTLTGYTF. In DNA form, the CDR3 reads TGTGCCAGCAGCTTAGGAACCCTAACGGGCTACACCTTC.

The V and J genes are TRBV5-1 and TRBJ2-7; TRBD1 might be the D (5 bases). The CDR3 is 15 residues long. With 0 bases removed from V and 5 bases from J, the gap between germline ends came to 15 bases. Germline CDR1 SGHRS, CDR2 YFSETQ. In nucleotides, the CDR3 is TGCGCCAGCAGCTTGGCCCTGGGGCGGCAGGACGAGCAGTACTTC. Amino acids: CASSLALGRQDEQYF.

As for this clone: At one boundary the junction diverges from the germline segment, which might be a read error. This sequence joins TRBV30 and TRBJ1-1; 7 bases agree with TRBD1. Germline loops: CDR1 GTSNPN, CDR2 SVGIG (reference sequence). The CDR3 is 11 amino acids. As DNA, the CDR3 is TGTGCCGGGAGCGAGGGACAGAAGGCTTTCTTT. This encodes CAGSEGQKAFF.

J is TRBJ1-2 and V is TRBV29-1; TRBD1 agrees at 7 bases. Germline CDR1 and CDR2: SQVTM and ANQGSEA. The CDR3 contains 13 residues. In nucleotides, the CDR3 is TGCAGTGCGAGAGCCGGGACAGACTATGGCTACACCTTC. Protein sequence: CSARAGTDYGYTF. Together with reference TRBV29-1 and TRBJ1-2, the CDR3 gives the full variable domain: SAVISQKPSRDICQRGTSLTIQCQVDSQVTMMFWYRQQPGQSLTLIATANQGSEATYESGFVIDKFPISRPNLTFSTLTVSNMSPEDSSIYLCSARAGTDYGYTFGSGTRLTVV.

This chain joins TRBV9 and TRBJ2-7, with TRBD2 matching over 9 bases. The V segment lost 3 bases and the J segment 7 bases; nucleotides outside the gene matches: 8. CDR1 SGDLS and CDR2 YYNGEE come from the germline V gene. This CDR3 region has 14 residues. The CDR3 DNA follows: TGTGCCAGCAGCGCAACGGGACTAGCTGAGGAGCAGTACTTC. Its protein product is CASSATGLAEEQYF.

This chain's CDR3 is CASSSRTGEYYEQYF. The CDR3 nucleotides read TGTGCCAGCAGCTCAAGGACAGGGGAGTATTACGAGCAGTACTTC. This chain connects TRBV13 to TRBJ2-7; 9 nucleotides match TRBD1. Germline CDR1 is PRHDT and CDR2 is FYEKMQ (reference sequence). With V trimmed by 4 bases and J by 4 bases, 8 bases remained unmatched. This CDR3 spans 15 amino acids.

A few counts support this clone. The chain recombines TRBV15 with TRBJ2-7; D may match TRBD1 or TRBD2 (5 bases each). Germline V CDR1 and CDR2: LNHNV, YYDKDF (reference sequence). The CDR3 has 15 amino acids. Trimming took off 1 base at V and 3 bases at J, with 13 bases between the two ends. The CDR3 is CATSRAGAVGYEQYF. CDR3 sequence (DNA): TGTGCCACCAGCAGAGCCGGGGCTGTTGGCTACGAGCAGTACTTC.

The rearrangement links TRBV30 to TRBJ1-3; possibly TRBD1 for D (5 bases). The germline V gene encodes CDR1 GTSNPN and CDR2 SVGIG (reference sequence). V was pared by 3 bases and J by 4 bases, with 7 bases between. CDR3 length: 12 amino acids. The CDR3 DNA follows: TGTGCCTGGAGGGGGGGAGGAAACACCATATATTTT. This translates into CAWRGGGNTIYF.

V usage is TRBV30 and J usage is TRBJ1-2, with D perhaps TRBD1 (6 bases). V lost 5 bases and J lost 7, with 17 bases in between. The CDR3 length is 13 residues. Per the germline V gene, CDR1 is GTSNPN and CDR2 is SVGIG (reference sequence). The CDR3 loop is CAWGRERGSGYTF. CDR3 bases: TGTGCCTGGGGAAGGGAGAGGGGGTCTGGCTACACCTTC.

The V call is TRBV7-2, the J call TRBJ2-7, with D possibly TRBD2 on 5 matching bases. Trimming stripped 3 bases from V and 3 bases from J, with 12 bases between. Germline V CDR1 and CDR2: SGHTA, FQGNSA. CDR3 size: 14 residues. The CDR3 sequence: CASSFSRGYYEQYF. The CDR3, as DNA: TGTGCCAGCAGCTTTTCTCGGGGATACTACGAGCAGTACTTC.

This chain links TRBV27 with TRBJ1-2, with unresolved D. The CDR3 extends over 14 amino acids. The ends were cut back, 0 bases at V and 0 bases at J, with 5 bases in the middle. CDR1 is MNHEY and CDR2 is SMNVEV in the germline V gene (reference sequence). The CDR3 coding sequence is TGTGCCAGCAGTTTATCGCGGGCTAACTATGGCTACACCTTC. Amino acid sequence: CASSLSRANYGYTF.

The V call is TRBV30, the J call TRBJ2-3; 7 nucleotides line up with TRBD2. This CDR3 spans 11 amino acids. Germline CDR1 reads GTSNPN; CDR2 reads SVGIG (reference sequence). V was clipped by 4 bases and J by 6 bases; unmatched bases: 1. CDR3 sequence (DNA): TGTGCCTGGACGCGGGGGGATACGCAGTATTTT. Translation gives CAWTRGDTQYF.

This clone is judged hyperexpanded. The chain's CDR3 is CASSTGTLQETQYF. The CDR3 DNA follows: TGTGCCAGTAGTACGGGGACACTACAAGAGACCCAGTACTTC. The chain links TRBV19 to TRBJ2-5; TRBD1 is a possible D gene (6 bases). CDR1 is LNHDA, CDR2 SQIVND, per germline (reference sequence). V was pared by 4 bases and J by 2 bases, with 11 bases between. This CDR3 region has 14 residues.

The CDR3 region is CASSLGLAGTSTDTQYF. The CDR3 nucleotides read TGCGCCAGCAGCTTGGGGCTAGCGGGAACTAGCACAGATACGCAGTATTTT. The chain carries TRBV5-1 and TRBJ2-3; 9 bases match TRBD2. The CDR3 has 17 residues. Germline CDR1 reads SGHRS; CDR2 reads YFSETQ. With V trimmed by 0 bases and J by 0 bases, 5 bases remained unmatched.

This clone was seen only a few times. V usage is TRBV23-1 and J usage is TRBJ2-7; D is uncertain. TRBV23-1 is recorded as an ORF, its role being uncertain. The CDR3 spans 14 residues. Trimming removed 6 bases from V and 2 bases from J, with 14 bases in between. CDR3 sequence reads: CASRRTAQAYEQYF. The CDR3 bases are TGCGCCAGCAGACGGACGGCCCAGGCCTACGAGCAGTACTTC.

This clone was observed a few times. The chain employs TRBV6-5 and TRBJ1-2, with D perhaps TRBD1 (5 bases). There are 12 residues in the CDR3. Germline V CDR1 and CDR2: MNHEY, SVGAGI. V lost 6 bases and J 7 bases, leaving 12 bases between the germline ends. The CDR3 nucleotides read TGTGCCAGCAGGGTTCGGGGGAGTGGCTACACCTTC. This translates into CASRVRGSGYTF.

The V and J genes are TRBV5-4 and TRBJ2-1; D remains unclear. The CDR3 spans 15 residues. V lost 1 base and J lost 0, with 8 bases in between. Germline values: CDR1 SGHNT, CDR2 YYREEE (reference sequence). Here the CDR3 reads CASSLNGNSYNEQFF. The CDR3 coding sequence is TGTGCCAGCAGCTTGAACGGTAACTCCTACAATGAGCAGTTCTTC.

The genes are TRBV9 and TRBJ2-2, with TRBD2 matching over 7 bases. The V segment lost 0 bases and the J segment 5 bases; nucleotides outside the gene matches: 13. CDR1 SGDLS and CDR2 YYNGEE come from the germline V gene. The CDR3 spans 18 residues. The CDR3, as DNA: TGTGCCAGCAGCGTAGGGCTAGCGGAGCACCTGGGGACCGGGGAGCTGTTTTTT. Translating gives CASSVGLAEHLGTGELFF.

The V and J genes are TRBV18 and TRBJ1-2, with D uncertain. The CDR3 spans 17 residues. Germline V gives CDR1 KGHSH, CDR2 LQKENI. V was trimmed by 3 bases and J by 2 bases, leaving 19 bases between them. The CDR3 DNA sequence: TGTGCCAGCTCACCCTACATTGCCGAAGAGGTAAACTATGGCTACACCTTC. Protein sequence: CASSPYIAEEVNYGYTF.

The gene calls are TRBV6-5 and TRBJ1-1, with a tentative D call TRBD1 (6 bases). CDR3 length: 15 amino acids. V lost 6 bases, J lost 1 base, and 15 bases lay in between. CDR1 and CDR2 (germline): MNHEY, SVGAGI. The CDR3 DNA sequence: TGTGCCAGCAGAGGGGGTTCAGGGTGGAACACTGAAGCTTTCTTT. This sequence encodes CASRGGSGWNTEAFF.

This chain connects TRBV13 to TRBJ1-1, with D unresolved. The V end lost 5 bases, the J end lost 0 bases, and 22 bases lay between the germline ends. This CDR3 has 18 amino acids. The germline CDR1 and CDR2 sequences are PRHDT and FYEKMQ (reference sequence). CDR3 DNA sequence: TGTGCCAGCAGCCTGAATCTCGTGAACGGCTACATGAACACTGAAGCTTTCTTT. Translating gives CASSLNLVNGYMNTEAFF.

This clone was seen a handful of times. V usage is TRBV9 and J usage is TRBJ1-5; D unresolved. Trimming cost V 0 bases and J 7 bases, with 11 bases left between them. CDR3 length equals 14 residues. Germline-derived CDR1 and CDR2 are SGDLS and YYNGEE. The CDR3 sequence: CASSVDPSSQPQHF. The DNA for the CDR3 is TGTGCCAGCAGCGTAGACCCCTCAAGCCAGCCCCAGCATTTT.

By proportion, this clone is medium-sized. The same CDR3 is also encoded by other DNA sequences in this sample. This sequence joins TRBV5-1 and TRBJ1-1, with D perhaps TRBD1 (5 bases). Trimming took 0 bases from V and 5 from J, leaving 11 bases between them. The CDR3 extends over 14 amino acids. CDR1 and CDR2 (germline): SGHRS, YFSETQ. The CDR3 sequence is CASSLAGGGTEAFF. DNA of the CDR3: TGCGCCAGCAGCTTGGCCGGGGGGGGAACTGAAGCTTTCTTT. The full variable domain, completed using reference TRBV5-1 and TRBJ1-1, is KAGVTQTPRYLIKTRGQQVTLSCSPISGHRSVSWYQQTPGQGLQFLFEYFSETQRNKGNFPGRFSGRQFSNSRSEMNVSTLELGDSALYLCASSLAGGGTEAFFGQGTRLTVV.

The chain carries TRBV30 and TRBJ2-7; TRBD1 aligns across 8 bases. Germline CDR1 is GTSNPN and CDR2 is SVGIG (reference sequence). V dropped 3 bases and J dropped 4; count of bases not matched to a gene: 11. CDR3 length equals 15 residues. CDR3 DNA: TGTGCCTGGAGCTCCGGGACAGGAGGGGTTTACGAGCAGTACTTC. This sequence encodes CAWSSGTGGVYEQYF.

This chain connects TRBV6-5 to TRBJ2-5; 8 nucleotides align to TRBD1. Germline assignment: CDR1 MNHEY and CDR2 SVGAGI. The trim removed 5 bases at V and 5 bases at J, leaving 7 bases unmatched. This CDR3 spans 14 amino acids. The CDR3 DNA is TGTGCCAGCAGTCCGGACAGGGATCGTGAGACCCAGTACTTC. Translated, it gives CASSPDRDRETQYF.

The rearrangement joins TRBV12-5 to TRBJ1-2, with D tentatively TRBD1 (6 bases). V lost 8 bases and J lost 11, with 15 bases in between. The CDR3 length is 11 residues. Germline loops: CDR1 LGHNT, CDR2 FRNRAP. CDR3 nucleotides: TGTGCTAGTAGTCGGGGGGCGGGTTACACCTTC. This encodes CASSRGAGYTF. Using reference TRBV12-5 and TRBJ1-2 for the parts outside the CDR3, the full variable domain is DARVTQTPRHKVTEMGQEVTMRCQPILGHNTVFWYRQTMMQGLELLAYFRNRAPLDDSGMPKDRFSAEMPDATLATLKIQPSEPRDSAVYFCASSRGAGYTFGSGTRLTVV.

The genes are TRBV29-1 and TRBJ2-1, with D perhaps matching TRBD2 (5 bases). The CDR3 runs 12 residues. The V gene's germline CDR1 is SQVTM and CDR2 ANQGSEA. The ends were cut back, 7 bases at V and 8 bases at J, with 15 bases in the middle. The chain's CDR3 is CSALTTGHEQFF. The CDR3 DNA reads TGCAGCGCCCTGACTACGGGCCATGAGCAGTTCTTC.